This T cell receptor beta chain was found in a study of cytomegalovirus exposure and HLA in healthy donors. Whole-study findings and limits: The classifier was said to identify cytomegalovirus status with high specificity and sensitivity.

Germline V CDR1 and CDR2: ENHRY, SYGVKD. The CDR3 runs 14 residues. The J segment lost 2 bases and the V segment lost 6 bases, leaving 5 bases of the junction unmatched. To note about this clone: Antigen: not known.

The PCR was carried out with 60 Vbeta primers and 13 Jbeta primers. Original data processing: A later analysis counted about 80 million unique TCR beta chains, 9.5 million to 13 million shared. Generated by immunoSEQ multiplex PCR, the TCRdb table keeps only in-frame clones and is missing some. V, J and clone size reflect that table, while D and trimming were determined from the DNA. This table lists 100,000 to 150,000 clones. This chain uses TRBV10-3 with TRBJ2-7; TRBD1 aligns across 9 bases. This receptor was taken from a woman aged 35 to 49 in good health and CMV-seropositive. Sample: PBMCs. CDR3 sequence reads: CAIRPGQGAYEQYF. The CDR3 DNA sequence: TGTGCCATCAGGCCGGGACAGGGAGCCTACGAGCAGTACTTC.